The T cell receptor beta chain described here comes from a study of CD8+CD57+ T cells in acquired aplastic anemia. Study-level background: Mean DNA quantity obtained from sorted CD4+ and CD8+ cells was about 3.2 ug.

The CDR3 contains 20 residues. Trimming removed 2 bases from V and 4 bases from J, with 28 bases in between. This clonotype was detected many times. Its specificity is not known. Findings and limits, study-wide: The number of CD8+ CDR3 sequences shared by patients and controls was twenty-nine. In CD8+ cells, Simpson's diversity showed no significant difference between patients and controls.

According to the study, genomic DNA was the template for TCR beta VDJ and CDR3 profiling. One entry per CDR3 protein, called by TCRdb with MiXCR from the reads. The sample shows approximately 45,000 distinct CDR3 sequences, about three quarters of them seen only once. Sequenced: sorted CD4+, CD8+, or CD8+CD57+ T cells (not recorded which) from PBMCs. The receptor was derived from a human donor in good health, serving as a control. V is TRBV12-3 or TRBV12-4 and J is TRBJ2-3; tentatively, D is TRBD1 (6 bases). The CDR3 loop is CASSLPPINLQGGYPDTQYF. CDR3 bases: TGTGCCAGCAGTTTACCGCCTATCAACTTACAGGGCGGATATCCAGATACGCAGTATTTT.